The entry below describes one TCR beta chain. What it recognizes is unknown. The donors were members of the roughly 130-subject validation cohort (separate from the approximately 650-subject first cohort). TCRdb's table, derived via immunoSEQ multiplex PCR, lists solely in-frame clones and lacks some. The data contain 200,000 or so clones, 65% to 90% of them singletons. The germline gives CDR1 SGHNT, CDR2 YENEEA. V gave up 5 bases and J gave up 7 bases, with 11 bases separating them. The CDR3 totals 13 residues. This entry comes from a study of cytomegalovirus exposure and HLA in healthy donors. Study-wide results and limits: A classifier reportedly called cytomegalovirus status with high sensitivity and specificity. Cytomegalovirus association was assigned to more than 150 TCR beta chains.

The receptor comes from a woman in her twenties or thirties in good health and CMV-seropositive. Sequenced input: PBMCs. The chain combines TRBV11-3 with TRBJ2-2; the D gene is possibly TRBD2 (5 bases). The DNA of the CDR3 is TGTGCCAGCAGCGCGGACTTGGACGGGGAGCTGTTTTTT. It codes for CASSADLDGELFF.